The 20 T cell receptor beta chains reported below all come from one sample, sequenced in a study of T cell changes during pregnancy in multiple sclerosis (dated by TCRdb to about 2019). The library relied on the immunoSEQ multiplex PCR assay. TCRdb's version of the immuneACCESS table is confined to in-frame rearrangements and falls short of the full clone set. An unresolved V gene accounts for under half of the shortfall where checked; the remainder is of unknown origin. The sample includes about 38,000 clones, with about 88% observed a single time. Approximately 6.7% of the sample belongs to the ten largest clones. The material was CD8+ T cells from peripheral blood mononuclear cells, obtained in the third trimester of pregnancy. The receptors come from a female donor with multiple sclerosis, enrolled in a pregnancy study.

By share, this clone ranks as medium-sized (0.01 to 0.1%). The V gene is TRBV6-5, the J gene TRBJ1-1; D gene unclear. Germline CDR1 reads MNHEY; CDR2 reads SVGAGI. The CDR3 loop spans 13 amino acids. The ends were cut back, 4 bases at V and 0 bases at J, with 6 bases in the middle. This CDR3 reads CASSLGMNTEAFF. The DNA of the CDR3 is TGTGCCAGCAGTTTGGGCATGAACACTGAAGCTTTCTTT.

V usage is TRBV6-5 and J usage is TRBJ1-1; perhaps TRBD1 as D (5 bases). CDR1 and CDR2 from the germline V gene are MNHEY and SVGAGI. V was cut by 7 bases and J by 4 bases, with 13 bases left in between. The CDR3 sequence is 13 residues long. In DNA, the CDR3 is TGTGCCAGCACTCAAACCGGGGGCACTGAAGCTTTCTTT. It encodes CASTQTGGTEAFF.

V gene TRBV5-1 combines with J gene TRBJ2-3; 10 bases are a match to TRBD2. The CDR3 contains 16 residues. The V and J ends lost 0 bases and 1 base, in that order; junction bases with no gene match: 2. Germline V lookup: CDR1 SGHRS, CDR2 YFSETQ. CDR3 sequence reads: CASSLVLAGGTDTQYF. In nucleotides, the CDR3 is TGCGCCAGCAGCTTGGTGCTAGCGGGGGGCACAGATACGCAGTATTTT.

A few counts support this clone. The V call is TRBV2, the J call TRBJ1-2, with TRBD1 matching 9 bases. The V segment lost 5 bases and the J segment 10 bases; nucleotides outside the gene matches: 14. CDR1 and CDR2 (germline): SNHLY, FYNNEI. The CDR3 totals 15 residues. The CDR3 region has the DNA TGTGCCAGCAGTCTCACTTCGCCGGACAGGGGAGACTACACCTTC. It specifies CASSLTSPDRGDYTF.

The chain employs TRBV2 and TRBJ2-1, with D unclear. Trimming took off 4 bases at V and 1 base at J, with 11 bases between the two ends. The length of the CDR3 is 15 residues. The germline gives CDR1 SNHLY, CDR2 FYNNEI. In nucleotides, the CDR3 is TGTGCCAGCAGTGTAGGCATAGCATCCTACAATGAGCAGTTCTTC. It encodes CASSVGIASYNEQFF.

This clone has a single count. The chain employs TRBV11-2 and TRBJ1-4; 10 bases map to TRBD1. Looked up from germline, CDR1 is SGHAT and CDR2 is FQNNGV. This CDR3 has 14 residues. V was pared by 5 bases and J by 8 bases, with 5 bases of the junction left unmatched. CDR3 DNA: TGTGCCAGCAGCGGCCGGGACAGGGGCGAAAAACTGTTTTTT. Amino acid sequence: CASSGRDRGEKLFF.

The chain joins TRBV10-2 to TRBJ2-2; TRBD1 matches 7 bases. Per the germline V gene, CDR1 is WSHSY and CDR2 is SAAADI. With 6 bases clipped from V and 4 bases from J, the junction kept 26 bases outside the gene matches. The CDR3 length is 21 residues. CDR3 residues: CASRDIPMSDREGRGTGELFF. The CDR3 coding sequence is TGCGCCAGCAGGGATATACCGATGTCCGACAGGGAAGGTCGAGGCACCGGGGAGCTGTTTTTT.

This clone was counted only a few times. This CDR3 reads CASSSQRGGRDGYTF. The CDR3 DNA is TGCGCCAGCAGCTCGCAGCGGGGGGGCAGAGATGGCTACACCTTC. This chain uses TRBV5-1 with TRBJ1-2; weak D call: TRBD1 (6 bases). Trimming shortened V by 3 bases and J by 6 bases, and 18 bases separated the two germline ends. The CDR3 is 15 residues long. Germline V CDR1 and CDR2: SGHRS, YFSETQ.

This rearrangement joins TRBV6-5 to TRBJ2-3; TRBD2 agrees at 7 bases. V trimming: 0 bases; J trimming: 4 bases; junction bases outside the gene matches: 7. This CDR3 contains 16 residues. Germline V gene lookup returns CDR1 MNHEY and CDR2 SVGAGI. The CDR3 spells CASSYSREGLADTQYF. The CDR3 nucleotides read TGTGCCAGCAGTTACTCGAGGGAGGGACTCGCAGATACGCAGTATTTT.

V is TRBV9 and J is TRBJ2-7; D is possibly TRBD2 (5 bases). The germline V gene encodes CDR1 SGDLS and CDR2 YYNGEE. V gave up 0 bases and J gave up 3 bases, with 13 bases separating them. The CDR3 spans 15 residues. CDR3 DNA: TGTGCCAGCAGCGTAGGCCTTGGGAGCAACTACGAGCAGTACTTC. As protein: CASSVGLGSNYEQYF.

The chain has TRBV25-1 and TRBJ2-2; D possibly corresponds to TRBD1 (6 bases). V dropped 5 bases and J dropped 7 bases, with 14 bases sitting between them. Germline CDR1 is MGHDK and CDR2 is SYGVNS. This CDR3 has 14 amino acids. The CDR3 loop is CASSIQGWGGELFF. CDR3 DNA: TGTGCCAGCAGTATACAGGGTTGGGGCGGGGAGCTGTTTTTT.

This sequence joins TRBV7-3 and TRBJ1-1, with D hard to call. Germline V gene lookup returns CDR1 SGHTA and CDR2 FQGTGA. The CDR3 has 13 residues. The V and J ends lost 2 bases and 1 base respectively, with 5 bases between them. The chain's CDR3 is CASSLEQNTEAFF. The CDR3 coding sequence is TGTGCCAGCAGCTTAGAACAGAACACTGAAGCTTTCTTT. The full variable domain, completed using reference TRBV7-3 and TRBJ1-1, is GAGVSQTPSNKVTEKGKYVELRCDPISGHTALYWYRQSLGQGPEFLIYFQGTGAADDSGLPNDRFFAVRPEGSVSTLKIQRTERGDSAVYLCASSLEQNTEAFFGQGTRLTVV.

The rearrangement joins TRBV13 to TRBJ2-5; 8 nucleotides align to TRBD1. Germline lookup yields CDR1 PRHDT and CDR2 FYEKMQ (reference sequence). The CDR3 length is 15 residues. Trimming removed 3 bases from V and 0 bases from J; junction bases left unmatched: 3. The CDR3 nucleotides read TGTGCCAGCAGCTTCAGGGGGCGTTACCAAGAGACCCAGTACTTC. Its protein is CASSFRGRYQETQYF.

The chain is built from TRBV9 and TRBJ2-3, with TRBD2 matching over 7 bases. In germline, CDR1 is SGDLS, CDR2 YYNGEE. Trimming at V came to 3 bases and at J to 6 bases, leaving 4 bases not matched to a gene. CDR3 size: 13 residues. The chain's CDR3 is CASSEGGEDTQYF. The CDR3 DNA follows: TGTGCCAGCAGCGAGGGAGGGGAGGATACGCAGTATTTT.

A single count supports this clone. The chain links TRBV9 to TRBJ2-3, with D possibly being TRBD2 (6 bases). In germline, CDR1 is SGDLS, CDR2 YYNGEE. CDR3 size: 15 residues. With 3 bases removed from V and 2 bases from J, the gap between germline ends came to 13 bases. CDR3 nucleotide sequence: TGTGCCAGCAGCGATCCTCGGGGGAACACAGATACGCAGTATTTT. Translated, it gives CASSDPRGNTDTQYF.

The chain is built from TRBV29-1 and TRBJ1-2; the match to TRBD1 covers 8 bases. Trimming at V came to 3 bases and at J to 7 bases, leaving 10 bases not matched to a gene. CDR1 is SQVTM, CDR2 ANQGSEA, per germline. The CDR3 totals 14 residues. The CDR3 here is CSVEFVQGGSGYTF. In DNA, the CDR3 is TGCAGCGTTGAGTTCGTACAGGGGGGAAGTGGCTACACCTTC.

This clone was observed a handful of times. The chain has TRBV4-1 and TRBJ2-7, with a tentative D call TRBD1 (5 bases). CDR3 length equals 15 residues. Germline V gene data show CDR1 as MGHRA and CDR2 as YSYEKL. Trimming removed 3 bases at V and 6 bases at J, with 18 bases between. In DNA, the CDR3 is TGCGCCAGCAGCCAGCACAGGACGCTGAACTCCGAGCAGTACTTC. Translation gives CASSQHRTLNSEQYF.

The chain employs TRBV11-3 and TRBJ1-2; TRBD1 matches at 8 bases. Germline CDR1 SGHNT, CDR2 YENEEA. CDR3 length: 15 amino acids. Germline trimming cut 4 bases from V and 2 bases from J; bases unmatched to any gene: 6. The CDR3 DNA is TGTGCCAGCAGCTACGGACAGGGTTACAACTATGGCTACACCTTC. Amino acids: CASSYGQGYNYGYTF.

The rearrangement uses TRBV7-2 and TRBJ1-2, with no clear D. Germline V gene data show CDR1 as SGHTA and CDR2 as FQGNSA. V was cut by 2 bases and J by 7 bases, with 11 bases left in between. This CDR3 contains 13 residues. CDR3 sequence reads: CASSLYQSSGYTF. As DNA, the CDR3 is TGTGCCAGCAGCTTATACCAGTCGTCTGGCTACACCTTC.

The CDR3 nucleotides are TGTGCCAGCAGCGCCCCCGGGACATACTACAATGAGCAGTTCTTC. Translation: CASSAPGTYYNEQFF. The chain couples TRBV9 to TRBJ2-1; D possibly corresponds to TRBD1 (6 bases). In germline, CDR1 is SGDLS, CDR2 YYNGEE. Trimming removed 3 bases from V and 3 bases from J, with 13 bases in between. This CDR3 contains 15 residues.